Sequencing of this T cell receptor (beta chain) was carried out in a study of Graves' ophthalmopathy and Graves' hyperthyroidism. The study excluded patients with other autoimmune diseases, uncontrolled infections, pregnancy or lactation. This CDR3 has 11 residues. V was trimmed by 6 bases and J by 3 bases, leaving 5 bases between them. CDR1 is LNHDA and CDR2 is SQIVND in the germline V gene (reference sequence). The authors amplified TCR beta CDR3 regions from RNA transcripts. HTBI-primed first-round RT-PCR preceded second-round multiplex PCR. MiXCR was run by TCRdb on the multiplex PCR reads, yielding one entry per CDR3 protein. The sample shows about 740,000 distinct CDR3 sequences, roughly 40% of them seen only once. This clonotype has ten or more counts.

The TCR sequence derives from an adult man with Graves' ophthalmopathy. V and J are TRBV19 and TRBJ1-2; D remains unclear. Sequencing input: peripheral blood. The DNA of the CDR3 is TGTGCCAGTAGAAACGACTATGGCTACACCTTC. Its protein is CASRNDYGYTF.